This paragraph covers one TCR beta chain sequence. The target of this receptor is not known. No clone much larger than this one lies a single base away; base qualities are absent. Donors were patients with melanoma. The data are from a study of CD4+ T cells in melanoma (dated by TCRdb to between 2022 and 2023). Background on the whole study: The study examined neoantigen-specific CD4+ T cells in human melanoma.

Study-wide findings and limitations: The report described a correlation between neoantigen-specific CD4+ T cells and the function of CD8+ T cells, macrophages and B cells. Diverse differentiation states were reported to be shown by neoantigen-specific CD4+ T cells in melanoma.

CDR1 and CDR2 were assigned from the germline V gene as SGHAT and FQNNGV. Including the terminal cysteine and phenylalanine, the CDR3 comprises 18 residues. The only DNA kept is the CDR3, 54 bases in frame from the first base. Trimming removed 5 bases from V and 4 bases from J, leaving 26 bases between the germline ends. The library was produced with the immunoSEQ multiplex PCR assay. TCRdb provides this immuneACCESS table in a form limited to in-frame rearrangements. Some clones are lacking; in checked studies, under half of them reflect an unresolved V gene, and why the rest are absent is not known. This sample has about 140,000 clones in its table, and roughly 91% of those were observed once. The top ten clones comprise over 1.5% of the sample.

This TCR was recovered from a human donor with melanoma. The sequence is built from TRBV11-2 and TRBJ1-1; possibly the D gene is TRBD1, per 5 matching bases. The sequenced DNA is TGTGCCAGCAGCCCGTCCCTTTTCGGCGGAGGGGTTAGCACTGAAGCTTTCTTT. It encodes CASSPSLFGGGVSTEAFF. The full variable domain, completed from the reference TRBV11-2 and TRBJ1-1 proteins outside the CDR3, reads EAGVAQSPRYKIIEKRQSVAFWCNPISGHATLYWYQQILGQGPKLLIQFQNNGVVDDSQLPKDRFSAERLKGVDSTLKIQPAKLEDSAVYLCASSPSLFGGGVSTEAFFGQGTRLTVV.